This T cell receptor beta chain was sequenced for a study of T cell clonotyping in hematopoietic cell transplantation. About the research overall: Recipients' pretransplant samples followed cytoreduction.

The CDR3 has 17 residues. The germline CDR1 and CDR2 sequences are SGHDT and YYEEEE. V was clipped by 6 bases and J by 4 bases, with 25 bases between them. Assay used: immunoSEQ multiplex PCR; TCRdb lists only in-frame clones, some missing. Of around 21,000 clones listed, about 80% are singletons. Described time point: recipient sample about 28 days before transplant, after cytoreduction. Recipient blood drawn about 28 days pretransplant and days 30, 100, 180 after. A remark on this clone: Its antigen is unknown.

Regarding the study as a whole: Recipient TCR diversity dropped after transplant; expanded clonotypes rose from day 30 to 180.

This chain connects TRBV5-6 to TRBJ2-5; perhaps D is TRBD1 or TRBD2 (5 bases each). This sample comprised peripheral blood mononuclear cells, obtained before stem cell transplant. This TCR was sampled from a man in his sixties with acute myeloid leukemia. Some clones in this sample may be carry-over from other donors' samples. The CDR3 protein is CASNFLPGLGRGETQYF. CDR3 nucleotide sequence: TGTGCCAGCAACTTTCTCCCGGGGTTAGGAAGGGGAGAGACCCAGTACTTC.